The 29 T cell receptor beta chains below were found in one sample sequenced in a study of identical twins. TCRdb reprocessed the 5' RACE reads with MiXCR, giving one entry per CDR3 protein. The sample yields some 790,000 distinct CDR3 sequences, 15% to 20% seen once. A further study also used this sample, focusing on T cells expressing NK-cell markers.

The sequenced sample consisted of PBMCs. All receptors derive from a woman aged 18-29 years in good health.

The chain couples TRBV20-1 to TRBJ1-6; possible D gene TRBD1, 6 bases. CDR3 length: 14 amino acids. Germline CDR1 DFQATT, CDR2 SNEGSKA (reference sequence). V gave up 6 bases and J gave up 5 bases, with 14 bases separating them. CDR3 protein: CSARGFSNNSPLHF. Written as DNA, the CDR3 is TGCAGTGCCAGGGGCTTCAGTAATAATTCACCCCTCCACTTT.

This clonotype was detected ten times or more. The genes are TRBV23-1 and TRBJ2-3; TRBD1 matches 7 bases. TRBV23-1 is labeled an ORF, and its function is uncertain. The CDR3 is made up of 15 amino acids. J gave up 1 base and V 4 bases, and 5 bases lay outside the gene matches. The CDR3 DNA sequence: TGCGCCAGCAGTCCCCCCACAGGGGGCACAGATACGCAGTATTTT. Translation: CASSPPTGGTDTQYF.

The J gene is TRBJ2-5, the V gene TRBV4-1; D not certain. CDR1 and CDR2 (germline): MGHRA, YSYEKL. The CDR3 loop spans 15 amino acids. Deletions cut 0 bases from V and 1 base from J, with 9 bases between. CDR3 bases: TGCGCCAGCAGCCAAGATAGGGCACTCCAAGAGACCCAGTACTTC. Translated: CASSQDRALQETQYF.

This clonotype appeared a few times. The chain has TRBV4-3 and TRBJ2-1, with no clear D. The V and J ends lost 4 bases and 2 bases respectively, with 27 bases between them. The CDR3 loop spans 20 amino acids. Germline loops: CDR1 LGHNA, CDR2 YSLEER. CDR3 DNA sequence: TGCGCCAGCAGCCCTTCGCATGGTTGGACCACCGGCGGCACCTACAATGAGCAGTTCTTC. Its protein is CASSPSHGWTTGGTYNEQFF.

This clonotype was seen more than once but under ten times. The rearrangement joins TRBV27 to TRBJ1-2, with 11 bases matching TRBD1. In germline, CDR1 is MNHEY, CDR2 SMNVEV (reference sequence). This CDR3 has 15 amino acids. With V trimmed by 4 bases and J by 7 bases, 8 bases remained unmatched. This chain's CDR3 is CASSSGTGGFAGYTF. As DNA, the CDR3 is TGTGCCAGCAGTTCCGGGACAGGGGGATTTGCTGGCTACACCTTC.

The chain joins TRBV13 to TRBJ2-1; TRBD1 or TRBD2 may be the D gene (5 bases each). The CDR3 spans 13 residues. Germline-derived CDR1 and CDR2 are PRHDT and FYEKMQ (reference sequence). With 2 bases removed from V and 8 bases from J, the gap between germline ends came to 10 bases. CDR3 in amino acids: CASSLRGVHEQFF. CDR3 nucleotide sequence: TGTGCCAGCAGCTTAAGAGGGGTCCATGAGCAGTTCTTC.

Only a few counts were recorded for this clonotype. This chain links TRBV20-1 with TRBJ2-1; 10 bases fit TRBD2. The CDR3 contains 15 residues. Germline V lookup: CDR1 DFQATT, CDR2 SNEGSKA (reference sequence). Germline trimming cut 0 bases from V and 7 bases from J; bases unmatched to any gene: 6. The CDR3 sequence: CSARDLAGASNEQFF. The CDR3 nucleotides read TGCAGTGCTAGAGATCTAGCGGGAGCGTCAAATGAGCAGTTCTTC.

This clonotype showed up just a few times. The chain couples TRBV12-3 or TRBV12-4 to TRBJ1-5, with unresolved D. The length of the CDR3 is 14 residues. V shed 2 bases and J shed 3 bases, with 8 bases lying between them. CDR3 sequence: CASSLWGDNQPQHF. The CDR3 DNA reads TGTGCCAGCAGTTTATGGGGTGACAATCAGCCCCAGCATTTT.

This chain uses TRBV10-2 with TRBJ1-3; D possibly corresponds to TRBD1 (5 bases). V was shortened by 2 bases and J by 0 bases, with 8 bases between the two germline ends. Germline V CDR1 and CDR2: WSHSY, SAAADI. The CDR3 loop spans 15 amino acids. The CDR3 region has the DNA TGCGCCAGCAGTGAGATTGGGACCTCTGGAAACACCATATATTTT. Translated: CASSEIGTSGNTIYF.

The chain uses TRBV20-1 and TRBJ1-1; TRBD1 is a possible D gene (5 bases). Germline CDR1 reads DFQATT; CDR2 reads SNEGSKA (reference sequence). The ends were cut back, 6 bases at V and 7 bases at J, with 18 bases in the middle. There are 13 residues in the CDR3. The CDR3 region has the DNA TGCAGTGCCTCGCTTATAGGGGCAAGTGAAGCTTTCTTT. The encoded protein is CSASLIGASEAFF.

This clonotype was found a few times. The chain couples TRBV6-2 or TRBV6-3 to TRBJ2-3, with 11 bases aligning to TRBD2. With 3 bases clipped from V and 5 bases from J, the junction kept 13 bases outside the gene matches. There are 18 residues in the CDR3. The germline V gene has CDR1 MNHEY and CDR2 SVGEGT. This CDR3 is CASSYRHSSGGMRDTQYF. The CDR3 DNA follows: TGTGCCAGCAGTTATCGCCATTCTAGCGGGGGGATGAGAGATACGCAGTATTTT.

This clonotype qualifies as medium-sized. This chain joins TRBV10-3 and TRBJ1-1; no firm D call. The length of the CDR3 is 17 residues. Between the trimmed V and J ends, which lost 6 bases and 0 bases, there was a span of 20 bases. Germline V gives CDR1 ENHRY, CDR2 SYGVKD. The CDR3 bases are TGTGCCATCAGCCCGCTAAACAAGAAAGGACTGAACACTGAAGCTTTCTTT. Its protein is CAISPLNKKGLNTEAFF.

V gene TRBV5-6 combines with J gene TRBJ1-2; possibly TRBD1 for D (6 bases). CDR3 length: 14 residues. V lost 4 bases, J lost 7 bases, and 17 bases lay in between. Germline loops: CDR1 SGHDT, CDR2 YYEEEE. CDR3 region: CASSRTGTLFGYTF. The DNA for the CDR3 is TGTGCCAGCAGCCGGACCGGGACACTCTTTGGCTACACCTTC.

This clonotype was observed a few times. The chain recombines TRBV7-9 with TRBJ1-2; D is possibly TRBD1 (5 bases). Germline V lookup: CDR1 SEHNR, CDR2 FQNEAQ (reference sequence). The CDR3 consists of 12 residues. The ends were cut back, 2 bases at V and 10 bases at J, with 11 bases in the middle. The CDR3 DNA sequence: TGTGCCAGCAGCTTACGGCTGGGGGACTACACCTTC. This encodes CASSLRLGDYTF.

The chain has TRBV3-1 and TRBJ1-6, with D maybe TRBD1 (5 bases). The CDR3 consists of 14 residues. Germline CDR1 LGHDT, CDR2 YNNKEL (reference sequence). V was clipped by 3 bases and J by 5 bases, with 8 bases between them. The DNA of the CDR3 is TGTGCCAGCAGCCATATGGGGGATAATTCACCCCTCCACTTT. Amino acids: CASSHMGDNSPLHF.

This clonotype showed up just a few times. The rearrangement links TRBV7-9 to TRBJ2-7; D perhaps matches TRBD2 (5 bases). The ends were cut back, 5 bases at V and 5 bases at J, with 13 bases in the middle. The CDR3 has 13 residues. CDR1 is SEHNR and CDR2 is FQNEAQ in the germline V gene (reference sequence). The CDR3: CASSPRRGDEQYF. The DNA of the CDR3 is TGTGCCAGCAGCCCACGCCGGGGAGACGAGCAGTACTTC.

This clonotype was seen a handful of times. The chain has TRBV20-1 and TRBJ2-4; D possibly corresponds to TRBD2 (5 bases). The germline V gene encodes CDR1 DFQATT and CDR2 SNEGSKA (reference sequence). Trimming left V 0 bases short and J 8 bases short, with 17 bases between. The CDR3 sequence is 15 residues long. The CDR3 nucleotides read TGCAGTGCTAGAGATCTAGGTGGGAGTCAGTACATTCAGTACTTC. Amino acid sequence: CSARDLGGSQYIQYF.

The CDR3 spells CASSPIKGGNQPQHF. Written as DNA, the CDR3 is TGTGCCAGCTCACCAATCAAGGGCGGCAATCAGCCCCAGCATTTT. The chain links TRBV18 to TRBJ1-5; D is unclear. CDR1 and CDR2 (germline): KGHSH, LQKENI. The CDR3 loop spans 15 amino acids. Trimming stripped 2 bases from V and 2 bases from J, with 10 bases between. Complete variable domain (other parts from reference TRBV18 and TRBJ1-5): NAGVMQNPRHLVRRRGQEARLRCSPMKGHSHVYWYRQLPEEGLKFMVYLQKENIIDESGMPKERFSAEFPKEGPSILRIQQVVRGDSAAYFCASSPIKGGNQPQHFGDGTRLSIL.

Only a few counts were recorded for this clonotype. V usage is TRBV4-3 and J usage is TRBJ2-3, with no clear D. This CDR3 is 14 amino acids long. V was shortened by 3 bases and J by 4 bases, with 11 bases between the two germline ends. The germline V gene has CDR1 LGHNA and CDR2 YSLEER. The CDR3 DNA is TGCGCCAGCAGCCAGGTACTCCAGTCAGATACGCAGTATTTT. Translation: CASSQVLQSDTQYF.

This clonotype was found a few times. This chain uses TRBV5-5 with TRBJ1-4; maybe TRBD1 (5 bases). Germline CDR1 SGHKS, CDR2 YYEKEE (reference sequence). The CDR3 contains 17 residues. V was clipped by 2 bases and J by 5 bases, with 19 bases between them. The CDR3: CASSFGTAGSYNEKLFF. CDR3 in DNA: TGTGCCAGCAGCTTCGGGACGGCCGGGAGTTACAATGAAAAACTGTTTTTT.

The chain is built from TRBV4-3 and TRBJ2-3; D unclear. Germline V gene data show CDR1 as LGHNA and CDR2 as YSLEER. Trimming left V 1 base short and J 1 base short, with 9 bases between. This CDR3 region has 15 residues. CDR3 nucleotides: TGCGCCAGCAGCCAAGGGATTTTGGGCACAGATACGCAGTATTTT. This gives the protein CASSQGILGTDTQYF.

This chain joins TRBV15 and TRBJ2-3; weak D call: TRBD2 (5 bases). The CDR3 consists of 17 residues. Germline lookup yields CDR1 LNHNV and CDR2 YYDKDF (reference sequence). V lost 0 bases and J lost 3, with 16 bases in between. The CDR3 is CATSREGDLGITDTQYF. The CDR3 nucleotides are TGTGCCACCAGCAGAGAGGGCGACCTCGGGATAACAGATACGCAGTATTTT.

The gene calls are TRBV10-3 and TRBJ2-5; D uncertain. Germline values: CDR1 ENHRY, CDR2 SYGVKD. CDR3 size: 12 residues. The V end lost 3 bases, the J end lost 5 bases, and 7 bases lay between the germline ends. CDR3 loop: CAISDHGETQYF. CDR3 coding DNA: TGTGCCATCAGTGATCACGGGGAGACCCAGTACTTC.

V usage is TRBV12-3 or TRBV12-4 and J usage is TRBJ2-2; no clear D. Trimming removed 5 bases from V and 7 bases from J, with 11 bases in between. The CDR3 contains 13 residues. This CDR3 reads CASSTNLDGELFF. The CDR3 DNA reads as TGTGCCAGCAGTACGAATTTGGACGGGGAGCTGTTTTTT.

The rearrangement joins TRBV7-6 to TRBJ2-5; 9 bases map to TRBD1. The V segment lost 5 bases and the J segment 5 bases; nucleotides outside the gene matches: 12. Germline CDR1 and CDR2: SGHVS and FNYEAQ. This CDR3 spans 16 amino acids. The CDR3 DNA reads as TGTGCCAGCAGCGCGACGTACAGGGGGCGCGTTGAGACCCAGTACTTC. Translation: CASSATYRGRVETQYF. The full variable domain, with the rest looked up from reference TRBV7-6 and TRBJ2-5, is GAGVSQSPRYKVTKRGQDVALRCDPISGHVSLYWYRQALGQGPEFLTYFNYEAQQDKSGLPNDRFSAERPEGSISTLTIQRTEQRDSAMYRCASSATYRGRVETQYFGPGTRLLVL.

This clonotype has a count of ten or more. The chain has TRBV5-1 and TRBJ2-2; TRBD1 matches at 8 bases. There are 16 residues in the CDR3. The V gene's germline CDR1 is SGHRS and CDR2 YFSETQ. V was clipped by 3 bases and J by 0 bases; unmatched bases: 4. CDR3 loop: CASSYRTGTNTGELFF. The CDR3 DNA reads TGCGCCAGCAGCTATCGGACAGGGACGAACACCGGGGAGCTGTTTTTT. The variable domain in full, completed from reference TRBV5-1 and TRBJ2-2, reads KAGVTQTPRYLIKTRGQQVTLSCSPISGHRSVSWYQQTPGQGLQFLFEYFSETQRNKGNFPGRFSGRQFSNSRSEMNVSTLELGDSALYLCASSYRTGTNTGELFFGEGSRLTVL.

This clonotype was observed a handful of times. The V and J genes are TRBV6-5 and TRBJ1-1; 9 bases match TRBD1. The length of the CDR3 is 14 residues. The ends lost 2 bases at V and 7 bases at J; junction bases unmatched: 5. Germline CDR1 is MNHEY and CDR2 is SVGAGI. The CDR3 is CASSYQTGGSEAFF. CDR3 sequence (DNA): TGTGCCAGCAGTTACCAAACAGGGGGCAGTGAAGCTTTCTTT.

The chain couples TRBV2 to TRBJ2-6; 7 bases map to TRBD1. Trimming at V came to 9 bases and at J to 0 bases, leaving 11 bases not matched to a gene. Germline V gene lookup returns CDR1 SNHLY and CDR2 FYNNEI. The CDR3 runs 17 residues. In DNA form, the CDR3 reads TGTGCCAGTCTGGGCCGGGACAGTAACTCTGGGGCCAACGTCCTGACTTTC. Translating it yields CASLGRDSNSGANVLTF.

This chain links TRBV19 with TRBJ1-4; D gene uncertain. Germline V lookup: CDR1 LNHDA, CDR2 SQIVND (reference sequence). CDR3 length: 15 residues. Trimming removed 3 bases at V and 5 bases at J, with 13 bases between. As DNA, the CDR3 is TGTGCCAGTAGTATGGCGGGCAGGAGGAATGAAAAACTGTTTTTT. Amino acids: CASSMAGRRNEKLFF. The full variable domain, with the rest looked up from reference TRBV19 and TRBJ1-4, is DGGITQSPKYLFRKEGQNVTLSCEQNLNHDAMYWYRQDPGQGLRLIYYSQIVNDFQKGDIAEGYSVSREKKESFPLTVTSAQKNPTAFYLCASSMAGRRNEKLFFGSGTQLSVL.